A single sample gave rise to the 30 T cell receptor beta chains below, sequenced in a study of cytomegalovirus exposure and HLA in healthy donors. Vbeta (60) and Jbeta (13) primers were used in the PCR. Measured with immunoSEQ multiplex PCR; TCRdb has only the in-frame clones, and not every one. In total, the table holds around 150,000 clones. Sample: PBMCs. The source is a woman in her fifties or sixties in good health and CMV-seronegative.

This chain links TRBV7-2 with TRBJ2-5; the match to TRBD2 covers 12 bases. The CDR3 runs to 18 residues. CDR1 is SGHTA and CDR2 is FQGNSA in the germline V gene. The V and J ends lost 1 base and 6 bases, in that order; junction bases with no gene match: 12. The CDR3 DNA follows: TGTGCCAGCAGCTTAGTGGCGTCTAGCGGGGGGGCCAGGAAGACCCAGTACTTC. This translates into CASSLVASSGGARKTQYF.

V usage is TRBV19 and J usage is TRBJ1-2, with D perhaps TRBD1 (6 bases). Germline CDR1 LNHDA, CDR2 SQIVND (reference sequence). V gave up 5 bases and J gave up 6 bases, with 16 bases separating them. The CDR3 is 14 amino acids. DNA for the CDR3: TGTGCCAGTAGTCTACCTCGGGGGGCGGATGGCTACACCTTC. Its protein is CASSLPRGADGYTF.

The chain recombines TRBV7-6 with TRBJ2-2; D call uncertain. The CDR3 has 12 amino acids. The germline V gene has CDR1 SGHVS and CDR2 FNYEAQ. V lost 7 bases to trimming and J lost 2 bases, with 5 bases between them. The CDR3 reads CASTINTGELFF. CDR3 bases: TGTGCCAGCACCATTAACACCGGGGAGCTGTTTTTT.

The CDR3, as DNA: TGTGCCAGCAGCTTAGAAGAGGGTACTGAAGCTTTCTTT. It encodes CASSLEEGTEAFF. The chain carries TRBV7-8 and TRBJ1-1; D is unresolved. The germline V gene encodes CDR1 SGHVS and CDR2 FQNEAQ. Trimming left V 1 base short and J 5 bases short, with 8 bases between. CDR3 size: 13 residues.

CDR3 nucleotide sequence: TGTGCCAGTAGCCAATTGGAGTTTGGTCGAGCTTTCTTT. It encodes CASSQLEFGRAFF. The chain links TRBV19 to TRBJ1-1; D remains unclear. The CDR3 consists of 13 residues. Germline loops: CDR1 LNHDA, CDR2 SQIVND (reference sequence). Trimming took 6 bases from V and 10 from J, leaving 18 bases between them.

The chain is built from TRBV27 and TRBJ1-3; the D gene is possibly TRBD1 (5 bases). Germline CDR1 and CDR2: MNHEY and SMNVEV (reference sequence). The V end lost 3 bases, the J end lost 4 bases, and 7 bases lay between the germline ends. This CDR3 is 13 amino acids long. This CDR3 is CASSLAGGNTIYF. CDR3 DNA: TGTGCCAGCAGTTTGGCAGGGGGAAACACCATATATTTT.

The chain employs TRBV2 and TRBJ2-3, with D unresolved. The CDR3 is 15 residues long. Trimming shortened V by 0 bases and J by 2 bases, and 9 bases separated the two germline ends. Germline CDR1 and CDR2: SNHLY and FYNNEI. CDR3 in amino acids: CASSEARSYTDTQYF. CDR3 sequence (DNA): TGTGCCAGCAGTGAAGCGCGAAGTTACACAGATACGCAGTATTTT.

The CDR3 protein is CASVPGQGAYEQYF. The CDR3 bases are TGTGCCTCAGTCCCGGGACAGGGGGCATACGAGCAGTACTTC. The chain uses TRBV19 and TRBJ2-7, with 12 bases matching TRBD1. With V trimmed by 11 bases and J by 4 bases, 9 bases remained unmatched. This CDR3 contains 14 residues. Germline CDR1 LNHDA, CDR2 SQIVND (reference sequence).

This chain joins TRBV29-1 and TRBJ2-1; a weak D match, TRBD1 (6 bases). In germline, CDR1 is SQVTM, CDR2 ANQGSEA. The CDR3 is made up of 11 amino acids. The V end lost 5 bases, the J end lost 9 bases, and 11 bases lay between the germline ends. The CDR3 here is CSVQQGREQFF. CDR3 in DNA: TGCAGCGTTCAACAGGGACGTGAGCAGTTCTTC.

This chain connects TRBV5-6 to TRBJ2-3; the match to TRBD2 covers 9 bases. Germline CDR1 SGHDT, CDR2 YYEEEE. The CDR3 consists of 16 residues. Trimming at V came to 4 bases and at J to 2 bases, leaving 8 bases not matched to a gene. CDR3 in DNA: TGTGCCAGCAGCCCGGGACTAGCCACCCACACAGATACGCAGTATTTT. Its translation: CASSPGLATHTDTQYF.

The chain uses TRBV7-9 and TRBJ1-6; TRBD1 might be the D (5 bases). Germline V gene data show CDR1 as SEHNR and CDR2 as FQNEAQ (reference sequence). The CDR3 runs to 15 residues. V was trimmed by 1 base and J by 10 bases, leaving 14 bases between them. CDR3 sequence reads: CASSLVSGGLSPLHF. CDR3 nucleotide sequence: TGTGCCAGCAGCTTAGTTTCGGGGGGATTGTCACCCCTCCACTTT.

The CDR3 here is CASNSGTVNYEQYF. The DNA for the CDR3 is TGTGCCAGCAATTCCGGGACAGTAAACTACGAGCAGTACTTC. V and J are TRBV6-4 and TRBJ2-7, with 7 positions matching TRBD1. The CDR3 totals 14 residues. Losses at the gene ends were 7 bases for V and 3 bases for J; bases not matched to a gene: 9. Germline V gene data show CDR1 as MRHNA and CDR2 as SNTAGT.

The chain uses TRBV11-3 and TRBJ2-3; 14 bases are a match to TRBD2. This CDR3 has 18 amino acids. The J segment lost 0 bases and the V segment lost 5 bases, leaving 7 bases of the junction unmatched. Germline-derived CDR1 and CDR2 are SGHNT and YENEEA. The CDR3 loop is CASSDGTSGSLSTDTQYF. CDR3 DNA: TGTGCCAGCAGCGATGGGACTAGCGGGAGTCTCAGCACAGATACGCAGTATTTT. The whole variable domain, remainder taken from reference TRBV11-3 and TRBJ2-3, is EAGVVQSPRYKIIEKKQPVAFWCNPISGHNTLYWYLQNLGQGPELLIRYENEEAVDDSQLPKDRFSAERLKGVDSTLKIQPAELGDSAVYLCASSDGTSGSLSTDTQYFGPGTRLTVL.

The chain uses TRBV5-6 and TRBJ1-5; 8 bases fit TRBD1. This CDR3 has 13 residues. Trimming at V came to 4 bases and at J to 5 bases, leaving 2 bases not matched to a gene. From germline, CDR1 is SGHDT and CDR2 YYEEEE. Here the CDR3 DNA reads TGTGCCAGCAGCACGACAGGGGATCAGCCCCAGCATTTT. This translates into CASSTTGDQPQHF. Variable domain in full (rest from reference TRBV5-6 and TRBJ1-5): DAGVTQSPTHLIKTRGQQVTLRCSPKSGHDTVSWYQQALGQGPQFIFQYYEEEERQRGNFPDRFSGHQFPNYSSELNVNALLLGDSALYLCASSTTGDQPQHFGDGTRLSIL.

This CDR3 is CASSHSESSGGASDTQYF. CDR3 bases: TGTGCCAGCAGCCATTCGGAATCTAGCGGGGGGGCATCAGATACGCAGTATTTT. The chain uses TRBV11-3 and TRBJ2-3; 12 bases are a match to TRBD2. J was trimmed by 4 bases and V by 5 bases; bases with no gene match: 13. The CDR3 runs 18 residues. CDR1 SGHNT and CDR2 YENEEA come from the germline V gene.

The chain employs TRBV7-2 and TRBJ1-2; 7 bases map to TRBD1. CDR1 SGHTA and CDR2 FQGNSA come from the germline V gene. The CDR3 has 13 amino acids. The DNA of the CDR3 is TGTGCAGACAGGGCGGGGGGGCTGAATGGCTACACCTTC. Translated: CADRAGGLNGYTF.

The V gene is TRBV27, the J gene TRBJ1-1, with a weak D call TRBD1 (5 bases). This CDR3 contains 15 residues. Looked up from germline, CDR1 is MNHEY and CDR2 is SMNVEV (reference sequence). Trimming left V 2 bases short and J 3 bases short, with 13 bases between. CDR3 bases: TGTGCCAGCAGTTTAGGGTCCACAGGAGACACTGAAGCTTTCTTT. The encoded protein is CASSLGSTGDTEAFF.

The chain has TRBV5-1 and TRBJ1-1, with TRBD1 identical over 8 bases. Germline loops: CDR1 SGHRS, CDR2 YFSETQ. The CDR3 contains 15 residues. After removal of 1 base from V and 2 bases from J, the junction contained 4 bases not matched to a gene. CDR3 sequence reads: CASSLTGGANTEAFF. In DNA form, the CDR3 reads TGCGCCAGCAGCTTGACAGGGGGGGCAAACACTGAAGCTTTCTTT. The full variable domain, in which reference TRBV5-1 and TRBJ1-1 provide the parts outside the CDR3, is KAGVTQTPRYLIKTRGQQVTLSCSPISGHRSVSWYQQTPGQGLQFLFEYFSETQRNKGNFPGRFSGRQFSNSRSEMNVSTLELGDSALYLCASSLTGGANTEAFFGQGTRLTVV.

This sequence joins TRBV7-2 and TRBJ2-3; D is unclear. The CDR3 is made up of 12 amino acids. V dropped 5 bases and J dropped 6 bases, with 9 bases sitting between them. The germline CDR1 and CDR2 sequences are SGHTA and FQGNSA. As DNA, the CDR3 is TGTGCCAGCAGCGATGGGCGTGATACGCAGTATTTT. It encodes CASSDGRDTQYF.

V gene TRBV5-6 combines with J gene TRBJ1-4; TRBD1 aligns across 10 bases. J lost 3 bases, V lost 2 bases, and 4 bases had no gene match. The germline V gene encodes CDR1 SGHDT and CDR2 YYEEEE. The CDR3 sequence is 16 residues long. CDR3 sequence: CASSFRQGAANEKLFF. For the CDR3, the DNA is TGTGCCAGCAGCTTTAGACAGGGGGCAGCTAATGAAAAACTGTTTTTT.

With regard to this clone: This CDR3 is also generated by other DNA sequences in the sample. The chain couples TRBV5-1 to TRBJ2-3; D perhaps matches TRBD1 (5 bases). The CDR3 is 14 amino acids. Trimming took 2 bases from V and 0 from J, leaving 7 bases between them. Per germline, CDR1 SGHRS and CDR2 YFSETQ. This CDR3 is CASSLDRSTDTQYF. CDR3 DNA sequence: TGCGCCAGCAGCTTAGACAGAAGCACAGATACGCAGTATTTT.

The chain has TRBV7-6 and TRBJ2-1, with 7 bases lining up with TRBD2. The germline CDR1 and CDR2 sequences are SGHVS and FNYEAQ. V was pared by 5 bases and J by 0 bases, with 7 bases of the junction left unmatched. This CDR3 contains 16 residues. The CDR3 region has the DNA TGTGCCAGCAGCCGACTAGCTTCGAGCTCCTACAATGAGCAGTTCTTC. It is translated as CASSRLASSSYNEQFF.

This chain joins TRBV4-1 and TRBJ1-5, with a weak D call TRBD1 (6 bases). CDR3 length: 15 amino acids. Germline CDR1 is MGHRA and CDR2 is YSYEKL. Trimming took 6 bases from V and 4 from J, leaving 16 bases between them. This CDR3 reads CASSPQGIGNQPQHF. The CDR3 DNA is TGCGCCAGCAGTCCTCAGGGGATTGGAAATCAGCCCCAGCATTTT.

The chain has TRBV4-1 and TRBJ1-2; 7 bases fit TRBD1. CDR3 length: 15 residues. V lost 2 bases and J lost 6; bases outside the gene matches: 9. The germline V gene encodes CDR1 MGHRA and CDR2 YSYEKL. Here the CDR3 DNA reads TGCGCCAGCAGCCAACGGGACAGTTCGTGGGATGGCTACACCTTC. This codes for CASSQRDSSWDGYTF.

CDR3 sequence: CASSDRQGSYNSPLHF. CDR3 nucleotide sequence: TGTGCCAGCAGCGACCGACAGGGCTCCTATAATTCACCCCTCCACTTT. The rearrangement joins TRBV6-6 to TRBJ1-6; 7 positions match TRBD1. V was pared by 6 bases and J by 0 bases, with 5 bases of the junction left unmatched. From germline, CDR1 is MNHNY and CDR2 SVGAGI (reference sequence). The CDR3 is made up of 16 amino acids.

J is TRBJ1-1 and V is TRBV5-1; 10 nucleotides match TRBD1. Per germline, CDR1 SGHRS and CDR2 YFSETQ. The CDR3 length is 16 residues. The trim removed 0 bases at V and 4 bases at J, leaving 6 bases unmatched. CDR3 DNA sequence: TGCGCCAGCAGCTTGGAGACAGGGGGCGGAGGCACTGAAGCTTTCTTT. Translated: CASSLETGGGGTEAFF.

V usage is TRBV4-3 and J usage is TRBJ1-2, with 7 bases aligning to TRBD1. Losses at the gene ends were 2 bases for V and 7 bases for J; bases not matched to a gene: 7. The CDR3 loop spans 14 amino acids. The germline V gene has CDR1 LGHNA and CDR2 YSLEER. CDR3: CASSQNRGSGGYTF. Here the CDR3 DNA reads TGCGCCAGCAGCCAAAACAGGGGAAGTGGTGGCTACACCTTC.

The chain employs TRBV30 and TRBJ2-1, with a possible D match to TRBD2 (6 bases). The CDR3 has 13 residues. Germline lookup yields CDR1 GTSNPN and CDR2 SVGIG (reference sequence). V was pared by 0 bases and J by 10 bases, with 13 bases between. CDR3 sequence reads: CAWSVLGGIEQFF. CDR3 DNA: TGTGCCTGGAGTGTACTCGGAGGGATCGAGCAGTTCTTC.

The chain is built from TRBV10-1 and TRBJ1-2; 7 bases align to TRBD1. The V gene end was trimmed by 2 bases and the J gene end by 8 bases; junction bases not matched to a gene: 5. The CDR3 runs to 13 residues. Germline V gene data show CDR1 as WNHNN and CDR2 as SYGVQD (reference sequence). CDR3 in DNA: TGCGCCAGCAGTGAGGACAGGGTAAGGGGCTACACCTTC. This translates into CASSEDRVRGYTF.

The rearrangement links TRBV29-1 to TRBJ1-2; possibly TRBD1 for D (6 bases). Trimming took off 3 bases at V and 7 bases at J, with 15 bases between the two ends. Germline V lookup: CDR1 SQVTM, CDR2 ANQGSEA. This CDR3 contains 13 residues. CDR3 coding DNA: TGCAGCGTTGACAAGGGGGTCAGGAGTGGCTACACCTTC. Translation gives CSVDKGVRSGYTF. The whole variable domain, remainder taken from reference TRBV29-1 and TRBJ1-2, is SAVISQKPSRDICQRGTSLTIQCQVDSQVTMMFWYRQQPGQSLTLIATANQGSEATYESGFVIDKFPISRPNLTFSTLTVSNMSPEDSSIYLCSVDKGVRSGYTFGSGTRLTVV.